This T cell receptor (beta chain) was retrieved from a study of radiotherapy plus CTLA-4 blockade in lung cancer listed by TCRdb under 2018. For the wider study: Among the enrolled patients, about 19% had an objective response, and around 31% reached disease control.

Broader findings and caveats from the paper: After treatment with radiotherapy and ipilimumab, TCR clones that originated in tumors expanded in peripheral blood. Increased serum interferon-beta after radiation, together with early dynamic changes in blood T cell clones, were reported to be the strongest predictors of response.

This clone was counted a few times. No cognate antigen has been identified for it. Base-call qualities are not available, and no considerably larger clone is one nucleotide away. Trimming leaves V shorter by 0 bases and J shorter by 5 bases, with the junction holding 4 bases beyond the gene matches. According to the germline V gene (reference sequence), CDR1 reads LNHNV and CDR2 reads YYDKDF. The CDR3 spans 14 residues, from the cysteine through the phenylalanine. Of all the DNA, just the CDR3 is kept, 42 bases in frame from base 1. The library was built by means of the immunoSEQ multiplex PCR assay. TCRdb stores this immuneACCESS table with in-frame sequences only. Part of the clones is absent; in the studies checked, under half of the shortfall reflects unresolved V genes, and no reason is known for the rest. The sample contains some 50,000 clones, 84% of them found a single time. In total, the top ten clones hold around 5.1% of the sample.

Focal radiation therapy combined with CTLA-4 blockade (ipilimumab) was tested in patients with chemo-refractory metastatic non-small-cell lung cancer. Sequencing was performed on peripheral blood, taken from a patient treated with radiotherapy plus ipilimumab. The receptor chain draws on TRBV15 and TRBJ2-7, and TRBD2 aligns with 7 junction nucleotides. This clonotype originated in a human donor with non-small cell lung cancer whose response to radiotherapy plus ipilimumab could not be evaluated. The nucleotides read TGTGCCACCAGCAGAGAGGGAGGGATACACGAGCAGTACTTC. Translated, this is CATSREGGIHEQYF.